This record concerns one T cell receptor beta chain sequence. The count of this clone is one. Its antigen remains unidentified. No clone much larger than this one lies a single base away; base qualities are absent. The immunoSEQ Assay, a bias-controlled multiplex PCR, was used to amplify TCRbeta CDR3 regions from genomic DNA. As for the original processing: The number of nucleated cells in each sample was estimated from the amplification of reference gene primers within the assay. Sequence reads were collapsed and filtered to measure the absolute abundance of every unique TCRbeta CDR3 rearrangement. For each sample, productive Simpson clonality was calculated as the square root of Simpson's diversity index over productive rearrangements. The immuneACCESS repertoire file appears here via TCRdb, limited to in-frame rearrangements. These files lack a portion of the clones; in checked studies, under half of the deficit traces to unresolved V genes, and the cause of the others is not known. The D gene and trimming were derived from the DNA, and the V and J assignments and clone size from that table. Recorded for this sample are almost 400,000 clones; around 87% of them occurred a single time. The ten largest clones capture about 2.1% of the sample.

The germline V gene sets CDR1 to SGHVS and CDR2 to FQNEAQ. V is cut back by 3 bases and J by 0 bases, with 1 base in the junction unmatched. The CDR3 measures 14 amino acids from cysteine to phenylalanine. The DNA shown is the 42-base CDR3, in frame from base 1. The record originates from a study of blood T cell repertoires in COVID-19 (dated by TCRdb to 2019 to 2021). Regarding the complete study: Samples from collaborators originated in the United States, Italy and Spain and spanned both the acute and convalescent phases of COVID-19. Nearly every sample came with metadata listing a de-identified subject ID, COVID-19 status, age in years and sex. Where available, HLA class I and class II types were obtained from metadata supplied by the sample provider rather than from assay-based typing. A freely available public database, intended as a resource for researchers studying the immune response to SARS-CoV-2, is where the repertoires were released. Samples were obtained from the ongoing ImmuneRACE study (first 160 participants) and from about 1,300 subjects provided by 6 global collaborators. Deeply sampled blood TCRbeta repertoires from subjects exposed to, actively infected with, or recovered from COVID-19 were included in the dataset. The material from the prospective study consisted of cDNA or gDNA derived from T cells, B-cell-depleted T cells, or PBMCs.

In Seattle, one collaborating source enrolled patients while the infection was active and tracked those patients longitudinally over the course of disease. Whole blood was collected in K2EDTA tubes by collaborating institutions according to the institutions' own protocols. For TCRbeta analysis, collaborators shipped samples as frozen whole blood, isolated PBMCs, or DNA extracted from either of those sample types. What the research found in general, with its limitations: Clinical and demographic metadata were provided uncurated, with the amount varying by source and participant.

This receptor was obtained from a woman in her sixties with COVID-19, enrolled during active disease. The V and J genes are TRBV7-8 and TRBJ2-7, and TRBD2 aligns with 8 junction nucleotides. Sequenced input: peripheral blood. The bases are TGTGCCAGCAGCTTCGGGGGGGCCTCCTACGAGCAGTACTTC. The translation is CASSFGGASYEQYF. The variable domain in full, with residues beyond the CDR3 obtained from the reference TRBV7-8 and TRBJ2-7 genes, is GAGVSQSPRYKVAKRGQDVALRCDPISGHVSLFWYQQALGQGPEFLTYFQNEAQLDKSGLPSDRFFAERPEGSVSTLKIQRTQQEDSAVYLCASSFGGASYEQYFGPGTRLTVT.